This T cell receptor beta chain was recorded in a study of shared clonotypes between healthy human individuals. Remarks on this clone: The target antigen is unknown.

Investigators spread the genomic DNA of each subset evenly over several immunoSEQ plates. Assay: immunoSEQ multiplex PCR; the TCRdb copy retains only in-frame clones and omits some. The sample has some 740,000 clones; 80% to 95% are singletons. Selected positively for CCR7 and CD45RO-negative, naive CD8 cells excluded terminally differentiated effector memory CD45RA+ cells. Whole-study findings and limits: A generally larger estimated richness was seen in naive subsets than in memory subsets. In contrast to clonotypes shared by all four donors, non-shared clonotypes had lower generation probabilities. Among donors, clonotype sharing was expected to be affected by sequencing depth.

V was shortened by 3 bases and J by 2 bases, with 6 bases between the two germline ends. Germline CDR1 is SGHNT and CDR2 is YYREEE (reference sequence). The CDR3 is 13 residues long. The V and J genes are TRBV5-4 and TRBJ2-1; D is uncertain. Sequencing was carried out using naive CD8+ T cells sorted from blood. This clonotype was obtained from a man aged 30 to 45 in good health. The CDR3 protein is CASSSRAYNEQFF. CDR3 nucleotide sequence: TGTGCCAGCAGCTCAAGGGCCTACAATGAGCAGTTCTTC.